Listed below are T cell receptor beta chains from one sample, sequenced in a study of response to subunit inactivated influenza vaccine. A single record per CDR3 protein comes from TCRdb applying MiXCR to the RT-PCR reads. The sample contains about 170,000 distinct CDR3 sequences, over 9.5% of which appear only once. The same data also went into a second study, on T cells expressing NK-cell markers.

The input for sequencing was CD8+ T cells sorted from PBMCs, taken 11 to 12 days after vaccination. The receptor set was obtained from a man in his fifties or sixties who received an inactivated influenza vaccine. CDR3s include the opening cysteine and the closing phenylalanine or tryptophan. A D gene is named only where the DNA matches it firmly. Clone size is shown for a subset of rows, as once, few, many or a class of expanded clone.

J gene,V gene,D gene,clone size,CDR3 protein,CDR3 DNA
TRBJ2-7,TRBV6-5,-,few,CASSYLGSEYEQYF,TGTGCCAGCAGTTACTTGGGTAGCGAATACGAGCAGTACTTC
TRBJ1-3,TRBV15,TRBD1,-,CATSRARGPGNTIYF,TGTGCCACCAGCAGAGCCAGGGGGCCTGGAAACACCATATATTTT
TRBJ2-7,TRBV28,TRBD1,few,CASSYRGEYEQYF,TGTGCCAGCAGTTACAGGGGAGAGTACGAGCAGTACTTC
TRBJ2-1,TRBV30,-,-,CAWSSTIEQFF,TGTGCCTGGAGTTCCACAATTGAGCAGTTCTTC
TRBJ2-1,TRBV7-9,-,many,CASSLTSGAYNEQFF,TGTGCCAGCAGCCTTACTAGTGGCGCCTACAATGAGCAGTTCTTC
TRBJ2-7,TRBV28,-,-,CASTPRPGTGDYEQYF,TGTGCCAGCACCCCCCGCCCCGGGACCGGAGACTACGAGCAGTACTTC
TRBJ2-7,TRBV5-1,-,few,CASTTSASYEQYF,TGCGCCAGCACCACCTCGGCGTCCTACGAGCAGTACTTC
TRBJ2-5,TRBV12-3/TRBV12-4,-,few,CASSSRGETQYF,TGTGCCAGCAGTTCAAGGGGAGAGACCCAGTACTTC
TRBJ2-1,TRBV13,-,-,CASSLGRRGEHEQFF,TGTGCCAGCAGCTTAGGTAGGAGGGGGGAGCATGAGCAGTTCTTC
TRBJ2-7,TRBV10-3,-,-,CASSDDWRPVDEQYF,TGTGCCAGCAGTGATGACTGGCGACCTGTGGACGAGCAGTACTTC
TRBJ1-4,TRBV25-1,-,many,CASSESSSGALFF,TGTGCCAGCAGTGAATCTAGCAGTGGAGCGCTGTTTTTT